This entry features one T cell receptor beta chain sequence. Assay used: immunoSEQ multiplex PCR; TCRdb lists only in-frame clones, some missing. The sample lists some 180,000 clones; approximately 82% were seen once. The length of the CDR3 is 11 residues. Looked up from germline, CDR1 is SNHLY and CDR2 is FYNNEI. Trimming removed 7 bases from V and 3 bases from J, with 6 bases in between. The data were taken from a study of blood T cell repertoires in COVID-19. The TCR was taken from a human donor in a cohort sampled during active COVID-19. The specimen was peripheral blood. The chain has TRBV2 and TRBJ1-1, with D uncertain. The CDR3 bases are TGTGCCAGCATCACACACACTGAAGCTTTCTTT. This encodes CASITHTEAFF.